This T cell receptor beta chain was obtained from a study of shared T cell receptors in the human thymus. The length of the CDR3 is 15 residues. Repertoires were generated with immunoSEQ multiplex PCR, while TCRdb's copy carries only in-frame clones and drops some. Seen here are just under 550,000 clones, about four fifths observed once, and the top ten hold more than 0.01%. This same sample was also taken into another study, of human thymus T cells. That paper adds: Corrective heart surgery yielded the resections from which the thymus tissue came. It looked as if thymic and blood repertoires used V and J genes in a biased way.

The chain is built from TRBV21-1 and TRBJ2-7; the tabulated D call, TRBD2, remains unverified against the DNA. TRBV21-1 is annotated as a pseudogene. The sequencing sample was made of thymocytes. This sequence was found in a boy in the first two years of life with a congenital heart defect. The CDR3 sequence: CASSKGTSGDYEQYF. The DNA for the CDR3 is TGTGCCAGCAGCAAAGGAACTAGCGGAGACTACGAGCAGTACTTC.